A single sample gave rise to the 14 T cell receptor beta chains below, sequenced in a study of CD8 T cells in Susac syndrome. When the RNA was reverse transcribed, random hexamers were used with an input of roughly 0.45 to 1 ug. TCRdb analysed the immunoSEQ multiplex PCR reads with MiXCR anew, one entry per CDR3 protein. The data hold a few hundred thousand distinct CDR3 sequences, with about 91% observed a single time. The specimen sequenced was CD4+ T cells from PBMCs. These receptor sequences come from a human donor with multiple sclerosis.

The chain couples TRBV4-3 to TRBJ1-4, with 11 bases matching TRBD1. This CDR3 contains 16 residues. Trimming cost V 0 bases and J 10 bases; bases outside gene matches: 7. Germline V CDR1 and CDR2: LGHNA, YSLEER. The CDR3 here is CASSQEVRDRGRKLFF. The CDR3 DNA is TGCGCCAGCAGCCAAGAGGTCCGGGACAGGGGGAGAAAACTGTTTTTT.

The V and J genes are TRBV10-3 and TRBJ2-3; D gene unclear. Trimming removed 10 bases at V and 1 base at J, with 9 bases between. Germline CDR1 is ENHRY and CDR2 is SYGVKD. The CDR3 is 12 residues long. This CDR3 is CATGHRTDTQYF. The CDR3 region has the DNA TGTGCCACGGGTCACCGCACAGATACGCAGTATTTT.

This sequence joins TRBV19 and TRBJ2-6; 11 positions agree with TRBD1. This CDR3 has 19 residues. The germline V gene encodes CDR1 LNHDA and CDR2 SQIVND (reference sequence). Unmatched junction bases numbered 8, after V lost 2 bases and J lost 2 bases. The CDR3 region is CASSIKGQGDLPGANVLTF. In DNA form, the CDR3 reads TGTGCCAGTAGTATAAAGGGACAGGGGGACCTCCCTGGGGCCAACGTCCTGACTTTC. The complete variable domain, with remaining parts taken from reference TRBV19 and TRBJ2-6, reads DGGITQSPKYLFRKEGQNVTLSCEQNLNHDAMYWYRQDPGQGLRLIYYSQIVNDFQKGDIAEGYSVSREKKESFPLTVTSAQKNPTAFYLCASSIKGQGDLPGANVLTFGAGSRLTVL.

For the CDR3, the DNA is TGTGCCAGCAGTTTATTCTCTGAGACCCAGTACTTC. Protein sequence: CASSLFSETQYF. The chain joins TRBV12-3 or TRBV12-4 to TRBJ2-5; unclear D gene. The CDR3 runs to 12 residues. V dropped 2 bases and J dropped 5 bases, with 6 bases sitting between them.

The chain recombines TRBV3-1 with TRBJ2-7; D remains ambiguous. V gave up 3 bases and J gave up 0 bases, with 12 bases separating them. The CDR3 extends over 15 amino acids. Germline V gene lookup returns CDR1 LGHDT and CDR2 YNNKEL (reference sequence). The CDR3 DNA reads TGTGCCAGCAGCCATGGCGCCCTGAGCTCCTACGAGCAGTACTTC. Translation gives CASSHGALSSYEQYF.

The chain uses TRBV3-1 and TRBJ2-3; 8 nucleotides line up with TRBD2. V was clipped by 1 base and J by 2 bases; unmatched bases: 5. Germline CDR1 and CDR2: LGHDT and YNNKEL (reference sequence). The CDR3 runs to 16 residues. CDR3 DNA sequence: TGTGCCAGCAGCCAAGCGAGCGGGGGTCTCACAGATACGCAGTATTTT. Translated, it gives CASSQASGGLTDTQYF.

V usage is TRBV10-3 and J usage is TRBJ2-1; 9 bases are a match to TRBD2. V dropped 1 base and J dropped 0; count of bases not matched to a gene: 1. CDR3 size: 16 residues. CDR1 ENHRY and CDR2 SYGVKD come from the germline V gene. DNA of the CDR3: TGTGCCATCAGTGAGTTTAGCGGGAGCTCCTACAATGAGCAGTTCTTC. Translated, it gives CAISEFSGSSYNEQFF.

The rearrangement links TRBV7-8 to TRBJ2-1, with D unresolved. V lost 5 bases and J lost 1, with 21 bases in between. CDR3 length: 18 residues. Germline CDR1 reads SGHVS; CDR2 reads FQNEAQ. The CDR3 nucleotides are TGTGCCAGCAGCGCCCTTGACTTCCACCCGACTTCCTACAATGAGCAGTTCTTC. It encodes CASSALDFHPTSYNEQFF.

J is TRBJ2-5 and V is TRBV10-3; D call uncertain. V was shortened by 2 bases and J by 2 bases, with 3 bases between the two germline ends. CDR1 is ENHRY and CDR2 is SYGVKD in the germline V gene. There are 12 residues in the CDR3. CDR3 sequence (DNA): TGTGCCATCAGTGAGGGACAAGAGACCCAGTACTTC. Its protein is CAISEGQETQYF.

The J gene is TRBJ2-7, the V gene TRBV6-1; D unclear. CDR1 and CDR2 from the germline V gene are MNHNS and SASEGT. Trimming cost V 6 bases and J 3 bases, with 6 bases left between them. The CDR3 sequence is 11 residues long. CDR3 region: CASRNDYEQYF. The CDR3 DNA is TGTGCCAGCAGGAACGACTACGAGCAGTACTTC.

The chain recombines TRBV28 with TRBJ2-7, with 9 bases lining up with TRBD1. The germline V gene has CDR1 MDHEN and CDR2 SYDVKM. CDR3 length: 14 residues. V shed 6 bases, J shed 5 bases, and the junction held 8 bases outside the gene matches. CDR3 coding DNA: TGTGCCAGCAGACAGCATGGGGACAGGGACGAGCAGTACTTC. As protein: CASRQHGDRDEQYF.

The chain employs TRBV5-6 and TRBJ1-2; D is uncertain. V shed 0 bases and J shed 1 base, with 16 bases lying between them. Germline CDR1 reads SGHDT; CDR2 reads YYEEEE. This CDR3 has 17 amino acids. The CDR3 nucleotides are TGTGCCAGCAGCTTGGCCAGGTGGGCAGCGGTTAACTATGGCTACACCTTC. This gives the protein CASSLARWAAVNYGYTF.

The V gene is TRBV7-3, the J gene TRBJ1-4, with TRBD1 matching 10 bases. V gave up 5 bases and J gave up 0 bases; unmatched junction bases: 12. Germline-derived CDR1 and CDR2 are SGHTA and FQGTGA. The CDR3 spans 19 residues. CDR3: CASSILKTGGLTTNEKLFF. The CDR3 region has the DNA TGTGCCAGCAGCATCCTCAAGACAGGGGGCCTCACAACTAATGAAAAACTGTTTTTT.

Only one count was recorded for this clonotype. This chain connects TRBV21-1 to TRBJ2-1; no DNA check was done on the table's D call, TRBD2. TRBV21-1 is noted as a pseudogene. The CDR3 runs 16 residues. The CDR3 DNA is TGTGCCAGCAGCTACTACAGGGCCTCCCCCTACAATGAGCAGTTCTTC. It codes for CASSYYRASPYNEQFF.